This T cell receptor beta chain stems from a study of T-cell memory formation after mild COVID-19 (dated by TCRdb to the early 2020s). Concerning the study at large: TCR sequence clusters from the two donors were found to be largely donor specific. In a couple of donors, T-cell clones that expanded and contracted after mild COVID-19 were tracked by sequencing TCRalpha and TCRbeta repertoires over time. The cohort comprised two young, previously healthy adult volunteers, one female and one male.

Ficoll-Paque density gradient centrifugation was used to isolate PBMCs. Worth noting for this clonotype: The clone's antigen remains unknown. Per-nucleotide qualities are absent, and no much larger clonotype sits a single base away.

For sequencing, an Illumina NovaSeq 6000 was employed. Using 5'RACE with constant-segment primers, TCRalpha and TCRbeta cDNA libraries were constructed, with sample barcodes and unique molecular identifiers added in the process. RNA was extracted from every sample with Trizol reagent. Amplification of the libraries took two PCR steps, and the second step added a second sample barcode plus Illumina TruSeq adapters. The libraries were sequenced on an Illumina NovaSeq using 2 x 150 bp paired-end reads. The original pipeline was this. Demultiplexing of reads and collapsing into UMI-guided consensus sequences were performed with migec v1.2.7. Using mixcr v2.1.11, UMI consensuses were aligned to TRA and TRB V and J templates and then assembled into clonotypes. Clonotypes were classified as expanded or contracted when called significant by both edgeR and NoisET, with noise models trained on biological replicates. edgeR calls used a false discovery rate-adjusted p below 0.01 and a log2 fold-change threshold of 1. As an exploratory analysis of dynamics, max-normalized trajectories of the 1000 most abundant clonotypes were examined by PCA with hierarchical clustering. Separately sequenced CD4+ and CD8+ repertoires were used to assign a CD4 or CD8 phenotype to each responding clone. TCRdb passed the public sequencing reads through fastp at Q25 and MiXCR, retaining productive beta sequences. Every entry covers one CDR3 protein and lists the most common genes and DNA from its rows. TCRdb's processing, not the authors' own work, is the source of the V and J calls. The sample table lists about 500,000 distinct CDR3 sequences, around 21% of them with a count of one. The biggest ten clones account for approximately 13% of the sample.

Results and caveats for the whole study, not just this receptor: Whether the second-wave clones peaking on day 37 were SARS-CoV-2 specific was not confirmed. Clones contracting from day 15 to 85 had balanced CD4/CD8 phenotypes, while a second wave expanding from day 15 to 37 was biased towards CD4+. Contracting CD4+ clones turned up mainly in the CM and EM memory subsets, whereas EMRA was where CD8+ clones were enriched. Some responding clones were detected in pre-infection memory, suggesting pre-existing cross-reactive memory T cells joined the SARS-CoV-2 response. Only two mild cases were covered by the study, and larger cohorts that include severe cases with pre-infection samples were considered necessary.

Trimming removed 3 bases from V and 8 bases from J; the gene matches leave 11 bases unexplained. The CDR3 spans 16 residues, from the cysteine through the phenylalanine. Only the CDR3 region is kept as DNA, spanning 48 bases read in frame from base 1. CDR1 and CDR2, looked up from the germline V gene, are MGHRA and YSYEKL. This chain joins TRBV4-1 to TRBJ2-1, and 9 bases in between align with TRBD1. Sequencing was carried out using PBMCs or a T cell subset sorted from them (not recorded which). The source is an adult woman who had mild COVID-19 (a few samples of this study predate the infection). The sample titles of this study are shuffled in the database, so cell type and time point are left out; the donor was told from shared clones. Read as DNA, the sequence is TGCGCCAGCAGCCACCCCCCCGGGACAGGGTCACATGAGCAGTTCTTC. This gives the protein CASSHPPGTGSHEQFF.